Listed below are T cell receptor beta chains from one sample, sequenced in a study of cytomegalovirus exposure and HLA in healthy donors. The data were produced by immunoSEQ multiplex PCR, yet TCRdb's version contains in-frame clones alone and is incomplete. The data contain around 120,000 clones, about 84% of them seen just once; the ten biggest clones take up roughly 5.3%. The sequenced sample consisted of PBMCs. Every receptor here comes from a man aged 18 to 30 in good health and CMV-seronegative. The CDR3 runs from the conserved cysteine through the conserved F or W. D genes are given only for firm matches. Expanded clones are given a class, and other clones once, few, many or no size at all.

>-|-|TRBV30|TRBJ1-5
CAWSSGEDQPQHF
TGTGCCTGGAGTTCGGGGGAGGATCAGCCCCAGCATTTT
>-|-|TRBV6-1|TRBJ1-5
CASSRPRDQPQHF
TGTGCCAGCAGTCGGCCCAGGGATCAGCCCCAGCATTTT
>TRBD1|-|TRBV27|TRBJ2-7
CASSPNRGWYEQYF
TGTGCCAGCAGTCCCAACAGGGGCTGGTACGAGCAGTACTTC
>-|-|TRBV5-4|TRBJ2-1
CASSMTYRDEQFF
TGTGCCAGCAGCATGACCTACAGGGATGAGCAGTTCTTC
>TRBD1|-|TRBV2|TRBJ2-7
CAREPRTGNPYEQYF
TGTGCCAGAGAGCCACGGACAGGGAATCCCTACGAGCAGTACTTC
>-|-|TRBV10-3|TRBJ2-7
CAIRGEASYEQYF
TGTGCCATCAGAGGAGAGGCCTCCTACGAGCAGTACTTC
>TRBD2|-|TRBV27|TRBJ2-3
CASSLPGTSRLTDTQYF
TGTGCCAGCAGTTTACCTGGGACTAGCAGACTCACAGATACGCAGTATTTT
>-|once|TRBV25-1|TRBJ1-3
CASSEGRGPNTIYF
TGTGCCAGCAGTGAAGGGCGGGGGCCGAACACCATATATTTT
>TRBD2|-|TRBV4-2|TRBJ2-5
CASSPAGGLARETQYF
TGTGCCAGCAGCCCAGCTGGGGGACTAGCGCGGGAGACCCAGTACTTC
>TRBD2|-|TRBV7-9|TRBJ2-2
CASSSGTSGSHGELFF
TGTGCCAGCAGCTCGGGGACTAGCGGGAGTCACGGGGAGCTGTTTTTT
>-|-|TRBV19|TRBJ1-5
CATRPRSNQPQHF
TGTGCCACCCGGCCTAGGAGCAATCAGCCCCAGCATTTT
>TRBD2|-|TRBV7-8|TRBJ2-3
CASSLVGLAGVTDTQYF
TGTGCCAGCAGCTTAGTAGGGCTAGCGGGGGTCACAGATACGCAGTATTTT
>TRBD1|-|TRBV6-1|TRBJ2-7
CASTHSGTGFEQYF
TGTGCCAGCACCCATAGTGGGACAGGGTTCGAGCAGTACTTC
>-|-|TRBV19|TRBJ1-2
CASSIREVDYGYTF
TGTGCCAGTAGTATCAGGGAGGTTGATTATGGCTACACCTTC
>-|few|TRBV6-5|TRBJ1-1
CASQFSGFNGTEAFF
TGTGCCAGCCAGTTCTCAGGGTTTAACGGCACTGAAGCTTTCTTT
>-|-|TRBV7-2|TRBJ1-1
CASSLDGGTATEAFF
TGTGCCAGCAGCTTAGATGGGGGGACGGCCACTGAAGCTTTCTTT
>TRBD1|-|TRBV19|TRBJ1-6
CASSNTGGHNSPLHF
TGTGCCAGTAGTAATACAGGGGGCCATAATTCACCCCTCCACTTT
>-|few|TRBV6-1|TRBJ2-7
CASREVSYEQYF
TGTGCCAGCAGGGAGGTAAGCTACGAGCAGTACTTC
>-|-|TRBV27|TRBJ1-2
CASSLVTGPNYGYTF
TGTGCCAGCAGTTTGGTCACAGGTCCTAACTATGGCTACACCTTC
>TRBD1|-|TRBV30|TRBJ1-2
CAWSRDRSNYGYTF
TGTGCCTGGAGTAGGGACAGGTCAAACTATGGCTACACCTTC
>-|-|TRBV19|TRBJ1-1
CASSIGTGNTEAFF
TGTGCCAGTAGTATAGGAACGGGGAACACTGAAGCTTTCTTT
>-|-|TRBV11-2|TRBJ1-1
CASSSGLNTEAFF
TGTGCCAGCAGCTCGGGACTTAACACTGAAGCTTTCTTT
>-|-|TRBV6-1|TRBJ1-6
CASRGVYNSPLHF
TGTGCCAGCAGAGGGGTCTATAATTCACCCCTCCACTTT
>TRBD1|-|TRBV6-5|TRBJ1-5
CASSRTGVGQPQHF
TGTGCCAGCAGTCGTACAGGGGTGGGTCAGCCCCAGCATTTT
>-|-|TRBV7-2|TRBJ2-1
CASTWGGAYEQFF
TGTGCCAGCACCTGGGGGGGGGCCTATGAGCAGTTCTTC
>TRBD2|once|TRBV13|TRBJ2-5
CASSLGGGTSAPRETQYF
TGTGCCAGCAGCTTAGGAGGGGGGACTAGCGCCCCAAGGGAGACCCAGTACTTC
>-|-|TRBV7-9|TRBJ1-3
CASSLDVEYSGNTIYF
TGTGCCAGCAGCTTAGACGTAGAATACTCTGGAAACACCATATATTTT
>-|-|TRBV19|TRBJ1-3
CASNPAGGNTIYF
TGTGCCAGTAACCCGGCAGGGGGAAACACCATATATTTT
>-|once|TRBV19|TRBJ1-2
CASSPAPGDYGYTF
TGTGCCAGTAGTCCCGCCCCAGGGGACTATGGCTACACCTTC
>TRBD2|-|TRBV5-1|TRBJ2-1
CASSPGWTSGSSYNEQFF
TGCGCCAGCAGCCCCGGCTGGACTAGCGGGAGCTCCTACAATGAGCAGTTCTTC
>-|-|TRBV25-1|TRBJ2-7
CASSEREQAQQYF
TGTGCCAGCAGTGAAAGGGAGCAAGCGCAGCAGTACTTC
>TRBD1|-|TRBV5-1|TRBJ2-7
CASSLGTGKSYEQYF
TGCGCCAGCAGCTTGGGGACAGGGAAGAGCTACGAGCAGTACTTC
>TRBD1|-|TRBV10-3|TRBJ2-1
CAINGQGRDEQFF
TGTGCCATCAACGGACAGGGGCGCGATGAGCAGTTCTTC
>-|-|TRBV30|TRBJ2-3
CAWSSGSGADTQYF
TGTGCCTGGAGTAGTGGGAGCGGTGCAGATACGCAGTATTTT
>TRBD2|-|TRBV28|TRBJ2-7
CASSPLLGLAGLYEQYF
TGTGCCAGCAGTCCTCTGTTGGGACTAGCGGGCCTTTACGAGCAGTACTTC
>TRBD2|-|TRBV5-1|TRBJ2-7
CASSLGLAASYEQYF
TGCGCCAGCAGCCTGGGACTAGCGGCTTCCTACGAGCAGTACTTC
>-|-|TRBV19|TRBJ2-7
CASSPRGAVEQYF
TGTGCCAGTAGTCCCAGGGGTGCAGTCGAGCAGTACTTC
>-|-|TRBV5-1|TRBJ2-2
CASTQSGGELFF
TGCGCCAGCACCCAGTCGGGCGGGGAGCTGTTTTTT
>-|-|TRBV10-3|TRBJ2-1
CAISGNSEQFF
TGTGCCATCAGTGGAAACAGTGAGCAGTTCTTC
>TRBD2|-|TRBV27|TRBJ2-1
CASSPPTSGRGNEQFF
TGTGCCAGCAGTCCCCCTACTAGCGGGAGGGGAAATGAGCAGTTCTTC
>TRBD2|-|TRBV25-1|TRBJ2-3
CASSEPSGGAADTQYF
TGTGCCAGCAGTGAACCCAGCGGGGGGGCAGCAGATACGCAGTATTTT
>TRBD1|-|TRBV2|TRBJ1-3
CASKDRGDTIYF
TGTGCCAGCAAGGACAGGGGGGACACCATATATTTT
>-|-|TRBV7-2|TRBJ1-5
CASSSLSGNPPQHF
TGTGCCAGCAGCTCCTTGTCCGGGAATCCGCCCCAGCATTTT
>TRBD1|-|TRBV15|TRBJ1-1
CATSRRTGTNTEAFF
TGTGCCACCAGCAGGAGGACAGGAACGAACACTGAAGCTTTCTTT
>-|once|TRBV9|TRBJ1-5
CASSVGGGVGQPQHF
TGTGCCAGCAGCGTAGGGGGCGGGGTGGGCCAGCCCCAGCATTTT
>-|-|TRBV7-8|TRBJ2-5
CASRVSTPGDSMETQYF
TGTGCCAGCAGGGTTTCGACCCCCGGAGATTCAATGGAGACCCAGTACTTC
>-|-|TRBV11-3|TRBJ2-1
CASSSGVARDEQFF
TGTGCCAGCAGCTCTGGGGTAGCGAGGGATGAGCAGTTCTTC
>TRBD1|once|TRBV4-1|TRBJ2-1
CASSQTRQGQGYNEQFF
TGCGCCAGCAGCCAAACCCGACAGGGACAGGGTTACAATGAGCAGTTCTTC
>TRBD2|-|TRBV5-6|TRBJ2-5
CASSIAGGGETQYF
TGTGCCAGCAGCATAGCGGGAGGGGGGGAGACCCAGTACTTC
>-|-|TRBV5-4|TRBJ1-5
CASSLDGRDNQPQHF
TGTGCCAGCAGCCTGGATGGACGGGACAATCAGCCCCAGCATTTT
>-|-|TRBV5-1|TRBJ1-3
CASRQSSGNTIYF
TGCGCCAGCAGACAGAGCTCTGGAAACACCATATATTTT
>TRBD1|-|TRBV7-8|TRBJ2-7
CASSPDRGSEQYF
TGTGCCAGCAGCCCGGACAGGGGGTCCGAGCAGTACTTC
>-|-|TRBV15|TRBJ1-5
CATSRADQPQHF
TGTGCCACCAGCAGAGCTGATCAGCCCCAGCATTTT
>TRBD2|-|TRBV4-1|TRBJ2-7
CASSQESSGRAYEQYF
TGCGCCAGCAGCCAAGAGTCTAGCGGGAGGGCCTACGAGCAGTACTTC
>TRBD1|-|TRBV5-4|TRBJ1-1
CASSQQGRTEAFF
TGTGCCAGCAGCCAACAGGGGCGGACTGAAGCTTTCTTT